The T cell receptor (beta chain) under discussion was sequenced for a study of blood T cell repertoires in COVID-19. V was pared by 3 bases and J by 1 base, with 6 bases between. The CDR3 is 13 amino acids. Germline assignment: CDR1 MDHEN and CDR2 SYDVKM. Sequencing was performed with immunoSEQ multiplex PCR; in TCRdb, only in-frame clones are kept and a portion is missing. The data show 260,000 or so clones, with over 70% seen just once and around 7.8% held by the top ten. The chain recombines TRBV28 with TRBJ1-1; no reliable D call. The origin of this receptor is a human donor in a cohort sampled during active COVID-19. The sample taken for sequencing was peripheral blood. CDR3 loop: CASSFRRNTEAFF. The DNA for the CDR3 is TGTGCCAGCAGTTTTAGAAGGAACACTGAAGCTTTCTTT.